This note documents a single TCR beta chain sequence. The antigen is unknown. Mismatch with germline at one junction end may stem from a read error. This entry comes from a study of post-analysis software for immune sequencing data. Regarding the study as a whole: Same-batch samples co-clustered strongly by F measure.

Researchers reported that TCR beta cDNA libraries carried unique molecular identifiers. TCRdb redid the calling of the PCR reads with MiXCR, one entry per CDR3 protein. In the table there are 750,000 to 900,000 distinct CDR3 sequences, 46% of which are singletons. Sequenced: blood. This receptor was identified in a girl aged 10-17 years with multiple sclerosis.

Written as DNA, the CDR3 is TGTGCCGGCAGCTTAAACGGCTATTCCGGCGAGCAGTTCTTC. Protein sequence: CAGSLNGYSGEQFF. The V call is TRBV7-3, the J call TRBJ2-1; D remains unclear. CDR1 is SGHTA, CDR2 FQGTGA, per germline. CDR3 length equals 14 residues.